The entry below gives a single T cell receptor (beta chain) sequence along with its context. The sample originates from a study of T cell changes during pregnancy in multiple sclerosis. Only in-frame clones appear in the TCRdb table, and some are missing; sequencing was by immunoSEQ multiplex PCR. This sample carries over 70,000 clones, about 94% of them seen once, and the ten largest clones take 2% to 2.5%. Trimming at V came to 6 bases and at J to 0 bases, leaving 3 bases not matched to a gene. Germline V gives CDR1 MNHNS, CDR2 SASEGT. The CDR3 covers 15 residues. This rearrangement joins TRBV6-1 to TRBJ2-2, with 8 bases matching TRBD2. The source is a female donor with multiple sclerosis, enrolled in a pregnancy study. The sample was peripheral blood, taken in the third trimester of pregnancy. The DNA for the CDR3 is TGTGCCAGCAGGCACGGGGGGGCGAACACCGGGGAGCTGTTTTTT. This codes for CASRHGGANTGELFF.